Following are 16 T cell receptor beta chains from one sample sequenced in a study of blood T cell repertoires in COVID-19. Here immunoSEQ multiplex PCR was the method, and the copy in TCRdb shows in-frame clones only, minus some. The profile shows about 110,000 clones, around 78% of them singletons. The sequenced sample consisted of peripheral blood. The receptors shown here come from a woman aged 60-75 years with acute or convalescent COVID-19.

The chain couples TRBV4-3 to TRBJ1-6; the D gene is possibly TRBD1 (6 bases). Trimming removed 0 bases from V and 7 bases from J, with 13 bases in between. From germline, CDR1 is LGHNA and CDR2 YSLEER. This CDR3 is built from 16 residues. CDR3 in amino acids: CASSQDRQAGNSPLHF. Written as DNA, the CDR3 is TGCGCCAGCAGCCAAGACAGACAGGCAGGGAATTCACCCCTCCACTTT.

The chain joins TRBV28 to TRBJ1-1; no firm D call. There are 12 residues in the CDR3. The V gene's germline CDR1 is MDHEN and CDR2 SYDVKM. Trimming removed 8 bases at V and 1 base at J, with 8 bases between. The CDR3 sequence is CASVPQNTEAFF. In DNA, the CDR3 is TGTGCCAGCGTTCCCCAGAACACTGAAGCTTTCTTT. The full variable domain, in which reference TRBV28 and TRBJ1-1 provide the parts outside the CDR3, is DVKVTQSSRYLVKRTGEKVFLECVQDMDHENMFWYRQDPGLGLRLIYFSYDVKMKEKGDIPEGYSVSREKKERFSLILESASTNQTSMYLCASVPQNTEAFFGQGTRLTVV.

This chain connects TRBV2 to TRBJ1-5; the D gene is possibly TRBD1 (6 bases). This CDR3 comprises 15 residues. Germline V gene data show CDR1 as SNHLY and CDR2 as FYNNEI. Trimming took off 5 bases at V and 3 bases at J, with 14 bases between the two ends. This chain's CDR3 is CASSQGLGVNQPQHF. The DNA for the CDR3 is TGTGCCAGCAGTCAGGGGTTGGGCGTCAATCAGCCCCAGCATTTT.

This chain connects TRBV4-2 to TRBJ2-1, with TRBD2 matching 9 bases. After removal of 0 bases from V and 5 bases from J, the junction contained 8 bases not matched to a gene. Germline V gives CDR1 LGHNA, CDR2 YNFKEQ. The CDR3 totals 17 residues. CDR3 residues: CASSQEIHGGGDNEQFF. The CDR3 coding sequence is TGTGCCAGCAGCCAAGAAATTCATGGCGGGGGGGACAATGAGCAGTTCTTC.

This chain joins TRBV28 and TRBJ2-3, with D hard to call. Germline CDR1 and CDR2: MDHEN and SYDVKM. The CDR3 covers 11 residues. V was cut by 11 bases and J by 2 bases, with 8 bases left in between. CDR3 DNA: TGTGCCTTACAGTCCACAGATACGCAGTATTTT. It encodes CALQSTDTQYF. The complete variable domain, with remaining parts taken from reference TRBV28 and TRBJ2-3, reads DVKVTQSSRYLVKRTGEKVFLECVQDMDHENMFWYRQDPGLGLRLIYFSYDVKMKEKGDIPEGYSVSREKKERFSLILESASTNQTSMYLCALQSTDTQYFGPGTRLTVL.

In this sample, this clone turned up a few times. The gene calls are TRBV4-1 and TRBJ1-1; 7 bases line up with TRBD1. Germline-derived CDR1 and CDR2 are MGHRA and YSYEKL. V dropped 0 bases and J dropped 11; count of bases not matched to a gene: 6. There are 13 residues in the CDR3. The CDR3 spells CASSQDYRGVAFF. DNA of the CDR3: TGCGCCAGCAGCCAAGATTACAGGGGAGTCGCTTTCTTT.

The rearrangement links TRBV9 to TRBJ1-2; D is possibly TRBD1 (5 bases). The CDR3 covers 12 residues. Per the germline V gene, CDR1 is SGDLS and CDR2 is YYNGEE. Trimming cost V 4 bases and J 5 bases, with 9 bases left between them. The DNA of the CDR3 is TGTGCCAGCAGCCCAGGGATTTATGGCTACACCTTC. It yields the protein CASSPGIYGYTF.

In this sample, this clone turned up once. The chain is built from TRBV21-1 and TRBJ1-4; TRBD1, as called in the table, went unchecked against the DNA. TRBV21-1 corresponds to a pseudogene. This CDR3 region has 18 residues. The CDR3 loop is CASSKSLRGTATNEKLFF. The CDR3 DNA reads TGTGCCAGCAGCAAATCCCTGAGGGGGACGGCAACTAATGAAAAACTGTTTTTT.

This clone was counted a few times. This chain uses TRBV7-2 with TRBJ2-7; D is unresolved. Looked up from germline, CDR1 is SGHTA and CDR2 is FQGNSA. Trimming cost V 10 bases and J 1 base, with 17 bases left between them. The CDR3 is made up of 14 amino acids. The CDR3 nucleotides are TGTGCCACCTCCGAGGCCGTCAATTCCTACGAGCAGTACTTC. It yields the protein CATSEAVNSYEQYF.

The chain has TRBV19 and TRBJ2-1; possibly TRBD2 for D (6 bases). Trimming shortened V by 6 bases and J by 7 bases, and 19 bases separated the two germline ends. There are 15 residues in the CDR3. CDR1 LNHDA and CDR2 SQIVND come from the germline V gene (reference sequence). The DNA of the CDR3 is TGTGCCAGTAGATCGGCCGCTTCGGGGGTGAATGAGCAGTTCTTC. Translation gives CASRSAASGVNEQFF.

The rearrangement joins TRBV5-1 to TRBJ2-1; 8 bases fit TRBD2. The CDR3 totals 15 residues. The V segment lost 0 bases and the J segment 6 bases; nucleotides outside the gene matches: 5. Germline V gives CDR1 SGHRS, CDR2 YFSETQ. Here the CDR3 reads CASSLGAGVGNEQFF. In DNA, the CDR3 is TGCGCCAGCAGCTTGGGAGCGGGAGTGGGCAATGAGCAGTTCTTC. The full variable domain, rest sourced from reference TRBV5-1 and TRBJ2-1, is KAGVTQTPRYLIKTRGQQVTLSCSPISGHRSVSWYQQTPGQGLQFLFEYFSETQRNKGNFPGRFSGRQFSNSRSEMNVSTLELGDSALYLCASSLGAGVGNEQFFGPGTRLTVL.

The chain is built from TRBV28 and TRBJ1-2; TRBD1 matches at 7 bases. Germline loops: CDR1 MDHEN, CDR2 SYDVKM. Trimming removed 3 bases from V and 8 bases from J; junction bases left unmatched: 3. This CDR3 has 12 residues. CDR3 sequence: CASSLTGSGYTF. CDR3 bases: TGTGCCAGCAGTTTGACAGGGAGCGGCTACACCTTC.

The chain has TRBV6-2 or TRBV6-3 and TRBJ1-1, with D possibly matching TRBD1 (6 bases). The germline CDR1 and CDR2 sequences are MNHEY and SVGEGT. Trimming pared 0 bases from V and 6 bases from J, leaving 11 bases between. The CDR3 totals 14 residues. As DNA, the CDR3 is TGTGCCAGCAGTTACTCGCAGGGGATGGCTGAAGCTTTCTTT. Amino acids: CASSYSQGMAEAFF.

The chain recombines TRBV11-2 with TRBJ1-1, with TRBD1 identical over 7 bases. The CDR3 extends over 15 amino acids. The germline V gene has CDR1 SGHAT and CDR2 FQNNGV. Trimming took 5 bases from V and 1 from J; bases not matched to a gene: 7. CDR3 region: CASSDTGQPNTEAFF. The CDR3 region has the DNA TGTGCCAGCAGCGATACGGGACAGCCGAACACTGAAGCTTTCTTT.

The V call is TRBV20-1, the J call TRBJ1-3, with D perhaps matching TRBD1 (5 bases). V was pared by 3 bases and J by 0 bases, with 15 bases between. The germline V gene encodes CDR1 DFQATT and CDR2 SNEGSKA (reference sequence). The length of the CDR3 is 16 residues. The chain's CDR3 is CSASAGYAVSGNTIYF. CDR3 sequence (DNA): TGCAGTGCTAGTGCAGGGTACGCTGTCTCTGGAAACACCATATATTTT.

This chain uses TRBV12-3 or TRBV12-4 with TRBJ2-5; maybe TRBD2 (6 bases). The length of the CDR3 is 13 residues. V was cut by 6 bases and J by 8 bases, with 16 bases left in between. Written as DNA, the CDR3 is TGTGCCAGCAGGGGGGGACCCCGAGACACCCAGTACTTC. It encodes CASRGGPRDTQYF.